Each of the 7 T cell receptor beta chains below was sequenced from the same sample in a study of T-cell memory formation after mild COVID-19. TCRdb re-called the 5' RACE reads with MiXCR, one entry per CDR3 protein. The sample consists of hundreds of thousands of distinct CDR3 sequences, over 15% of them appearing once. Input material: PBMCs or a T cell subset sorted from them (not recorded which). The receptors stem from an adult woman who had mild COVID-19 (a few samples of this study predate the infection). Cell type and time point are not known.

The chain has TRBV15 and TRBJ1-1; D remains unclear. The CDR3 covers 12 residues. Trimming removed 3 bases at V and 5 bases at J, with 7 bases between. Germline values: CDR1 LNHNV, CDR2 YYDKDF (reference sequence). The CDR3 nucleotides are TGTGCCACCAGCAGTCGGGATACTGAAGCTTTCTTT. Encoded protein: CATSSRDTEAFF.

This clonotype was counted a single time. The conserved final phenylalanine or tryptophan is absent from the CDR3, which likely points to a read error. The J gene is TRBJ1-5, the V gene TRBV12-3 or TRBV12-4; TRBD1 agrees at 7 bases. The J segment lost 6 bases and the V segment lost 6 bases, leaving 5 bases of the junction unmatched. The CDR3 covers 13 residues. CDR3 sequence reads: CASSGGQFQPQHL. The CDR3 nucleotides read TGTGCCAGCAGCGGGGGACAGTTTCAGCCCCAGCATTTG.

This clonotype has only a few counts. The chain combines TRBV4-3 with TRBJ2-1; D may be TRBD2 (6 bases). The germline V and J ends were trimmed by 2 bases and 4 bases, with 9 bases remaining between them. Germline CDR1 LGHNA, CDR2 YSLEER. This CDR3 spans 14 amino acids. This chain's CDR3 is CASSQMEGYNEQFF. The DNA of the CDR3 is TGCGCCAGCAGCCAAATGGAGGGTTACAATGAGCAGTTCTTC.

This clonotype was seen a few times. The genes are TRBV12-3 or TRBV12-4 and TRBJ2-1, with 8 bases fitting TRBD2. J lost 9 bases, V lost 7 bases, and 8 bases had no gene match. The CDR3 totals 13 residues. The CDR3 DNA sequence: TGTGCCAGCACCCTCACGGCGGGGGGTGAGCAGTTCTTC. This codes for CASTLTAGGEQFF.

This clonotype was seen a handful of times. This chain connects TRBV5-1 to TRBJ2-2; possible D gene TRBD1, 6 bases. The germline V gene encodes CDR1 SGHRS and CDR2 YFSETQ. This CDR3 comprises 14 residues. Trimming shortened V by 5 bases and J by 4 bases, and 12 bases separated the two germline ends. The CDR3 bases are TGCGCCAGCAGTTCAGGACAGTTCACCGGGGAGCTGTTTTTT. It encodes CASSSGQFTGELFF.

The table lists this clonotype with a few counts. The V and J genes are TRBV7-2 and TRBJ2-5, with TRBD2 identical over 8 bases. J lost 1 base, V lost 5 bases, and 9 bases had no gene match. The length of the CDR3 is 16 residues. CDR1 SGHTA and CDR2 FQGNSA come from the germline V gene. The DNA of the CDR3 is TGTGCCAGCAGCCCGGGGGGCGGGAGGTCCCAAGAGACCCAGTACTTC. As protein: CASSPGGGRSQETQYF.

The V gene is TRBV10-3, the J gene TRBJ1-2; D gene unclear. V lost 4 bases, J lost 0 bases, and 15 bases lay in between. The CDR3 spans 16 residues. The germline CDR1 and CDR2 sequences are ENHRY and SYGVKD. CDR3 DNA: TGTGCCATCAGTGCCAGTAAGAGTGGGACTAACTATGGCTACACCTTC. This gives the protein CAISASKSGTNYGYTF.